The sequence of this T cell receptor (beta chain) was determined in a study of blood T cell repertoires in COVID-19. Study overall: Both acute and convalescent COVID-19 samples were obtained from the United States, Italy and Spain. The analysed material was cDNA or gDNA that came from T cells, B-cell-depleted T cells, or PBMCs.

TCRdb keeps only in-frame clones here, not all; method: immunoSEQ multiplex PCR. The sample yields just over 300,000 clones, about nine tenths seen once. With 1 base removed from V and 3 bases from J, the gap between germline ends came to 10 bases. Looked up from germline, CDR1 is SGHAT and CDR2 is FQDESV (reference sequence). The CDR3 runs to 14 residues. The sequence was collected from a man aged 18 to 30 with active or convalescent COVID-19. Material: peripheral blood. The rearrangement links TRBV11-1 to TRBJ2-7, with a possible D match to TRBD2 (6 bases). CDR3 bases: TGTGCCAGCAGCTTAGAGCCGACTAGCTACGAGCAGTACTTC. Translated: CASSLEPTSYEQYF.